These 17 T cell receptor beta chains were sequenced from one sample in a study of blood T cell repertoires in COVID-19. Some clones are missing from TCRdb's copy, which holds only in-frame ones; the method was immunoSEQ multiplex PCR. The sample records 280,000 or so clones, 89% being singletons. Sequencing was carried out using peripheral blood. The receptors stem from a woman aged 55 to 70 with acute or convalescent COVID-19.

CDR3 region: CASSQRTGTGNTIYF. The DNA of the CDR3 is TGTGCCAGCAGCCAACGGACAGGGACTGGAAACACCATATATTTT. This chain connects TRBV9 to TRBJ1-3; 8 bases match TRBD1. V shed 4 bases and J 2 bases; nucleotides not matched to a gene: 5. Germline V CDR1 and CDR2: SGDLS, YYNGEE. The CDR3 extends over 15 amino acids.

V and J are TRBV19 and TRBJ1-2; TRBD1 matches at 7 bases. The CDR3 has 15 residues. V lost 3 bases to trimming and J lost 3 bases; unmatched junction nucleotides: 7. Germline V CDR1 and CDR2: LNHDA, SQIVND (reference sequence). The CDR3 spells CASSIPGTAHYGYTF. Written as DNA, the CDR3 is TGTGCCAGTAGTATCCCAGGGACAGCCCACTATGGCTACACCTTC.

The chain has TRBV9 and TRBJ1-6; 7 nucleotides line up with TRBD1. Losses at the gene ends were 0 bases for V and 7 bases for J; bases not matched to a gene: 4. This CDR3 is built from 15 residues. Germline-derived CDR1 and CDR2 are SGDLS and YYNGEE. The CDR3 loop is CASSVETGLNSPLHF. The DNA for the CDR3 is TGTGCCAGCAGCGTAGAGACAGGGCTGAATTCACCCCTCCACTTT.

This clone was observed a few times. This chain connects TRBV27 to TRBJ2-7, with TRBD2 matching 13 bases. The CDR3 is 15 amino acids. V lost 4 bases and J lost 6; bases outside the gene matches: 6. The V gene's germline CDR1 is MNHEY and CDR2 SMNVEV (reference sequence). CDR3: CASSSTSGRLSEQYF. Written as DNA, the CDR3 is TGTGCCAGCAGTTCGACTAGCGGGAGGCTAAGCGAGCAGTACTTC.

A single count supports this clone. The rearrangement joins TRBV7-2 to TRBJ1-3, with no clear D. Germline CDR1 and CDR2: SGHTA and FQGNSA. The CDR3 contains 15 residues. The ends were cut back, 5 bases at V and 7 bases at J, with 18 bases in the middle. CDR3 loop: CASSPSPGKLNTIYF. Here the CDR3 DNA reads TGTGCCAGCAGCCCATCCCCGGGGAAGTTGAACACCATATATTTT.

The rearrangement uses TRBV11-2 and TRBJ2-5, with 9 bases lining up with TRBD2. In germline, CDR1 is SGHAT, CDR2 FQNNGV. CDR3 length: 18 amino acids. V shed 1 base and J 2 bases; nucleotides not matched to a gene: 11. The CDR3 region has the DNA TGTGCCAGCAGCTTAGCGGCGCGGGGGGGCCGGTTGCAAGAGACCCAGTACTTC. Residues: CASSLAARGGRLQETQYF.

The V gene is TRBV5-6, the J gene TRBJ1-5, with D unclear. The V gene's germline CDR1 is SGHDT and CDR2 YYEEEE. V lost 2 bases to trimming and J lost 5 bases, with 11 bases between them. This CDR3 contains 14 residues. DNA for the CDR3: TGTGCCAGCAGCTTCTCCGGGGTTCATCAGCCCCAGCATTTT. Translating it yields CASSFSGVHQPQHF.

The genes are TRBV5-8 and TRBJ1-3; 8 bases align to TRBD1. CDR3 length equals 14 residues. Germline trimming cut 0 bases from V and 6 bases from J; bases unmatched to any gene: 2. The germline V gene encodes CDR1 SGHTS and CDR2 YDEGEE. CDR3 DNA sequence: TGTGCCAGCAGCTTGGAACAGGGGGAAAACACCATATATTTT. It specifies CASSLEQGENTIYF.

This clone was observed a handful of times. The rearrangement joins TRBV19 to TRBJ2-7; D possibly corresponds to TRBD2 (5 bases). There are 14 residues in the CDR3. Between the trimmed V and J ends, which lost 1 base and 4 bases, there was a span of 11 bases. Germline values: CDR1 LNHDA, CDR2 SQIVND (reference sequence). CDR3: CASSIGGEGYEQYF. In DNA form, the CDR3 reads TGTGCCAGTAGTATAGGTGGCGAGGGTTACGAGCAGTACTTC.

The rearrangement uses TRBV5-1 and TRBJ2-5; perhaps TRBD1 as D (6 bases). V was cut by 5 bases and J by 4 bases, with 15 bases left in between. The CDR3 loop spans 14 amino acids. The germline V gene encodes CDR1 SGHRS and CDR2 YFSETQ. CDR3 nucleotides: TGCGCCAGCAGTTCGACAGGAGCAGCAGAGACCCAGTACTTC. Amino acid sequence: CASSSTGAAETQYF.

The CDR3 DNA reads TGTGCCAGCAGCCCACGGGACAGGTCCCGCTCTGGGGCCAACGTCCTGACTTTC. This sequence encodes CASSPRDRSRSGANVLTF. The rearrangement joins TRBV13 to TRBJ2-6; TRBD1 agrees at 8 bases. In germline, CDR1 is PRHDT, CDR2 FYEKMQ (reference sequence). The CDR3 length is 18 residues. The V gene end was trimmed by 5 bases and the J gene end by 0 bases; junction bases not matched to a gene: 9.

V usage is TRBV6-1 and J usage is TRBJ1-2, with TRBD1 as a possible D gene (5 bases). V lost 2 bases and J 2 bases, leaving 9 bases between the germline ends. CDR1 MNHNS and CDR2 SASEGT come from the germline V gene. The length of the CDR3 is 14 residues. The CDR3 loop is CASSEQGLNYGYTF. The DNA for the CDR3 is TGTGCCAGCAGTGAACAGGGCCTGAACTATGGCTACACCTTC.

To note about this clone: Other DNA sequences within the sample encode an identical CDR3. The gene calls are TRBV10-3 and TRBJ1-1; D remains unclear. Trimming stripped 4 bases from V and 1 base from J, with 4 bases between. The CDR3 length is 12 residues. Germline V gives CDR1 ENHRY, CDR2 SYGVKD. CDR3 bases: TGTGCCATCAGTGGCGGGAACACTGAAGCTTTCTTT. It specifies CAISGGNTEAFF.

The CDR3 reads CAWSLGQGQYYGYTF. CDR3 sequence (DNA): TGTGCCTGGAGCCTTGGGCAGGGACAGTACTATGGCTACACCTTC. The J gene is TRBJ1-2, the V gene TRBV30; 7 bases agree with TRBD1. V trimming: 3 bases; J trimming: 3 bases; junction bases outside the gene matches: 10. The germline CDR1 and CDR2 sequences are GTSNPN and SVGIG (reference sequence). The CDR3 covers 15 residues.

This chain connects TRBV28 to TRBJ1-1, with D hard to call. The CDR3 has 14 residues. Looked up from germline, CDR1 is MDHEN and CDR2 is SYDVKM. V lost 2 bases and J 6 bases, leaving 13 bases between the germline ends. The DNA for the CDR3 is TGTGCCAGCAGTTTAGGAGGGTTAGATGCTGAAGCTTTCTTT. Encoded protein: CASSLGGLDAEAFF. Drawing the rest from reference TRBV28 and TRBJ1-1, the complete variable domain is DVKVTQSSRYLVKRTGEKVFLECVQDMDHENMFWYRQDPGLGLRLIYFSYDVKMKEKGDIPEGYSVSREKKERFSLILESASTNQTSMYLCASSLGGLDAEAFFGQGTRLTVV.

The chain recombines TRBV29-1 with TRBJ2-7; 13 nucleotides align to TRBD2. Germline CDR1 and CDR2: SQVTM and ANQGSEA. This CDR3 has 15 amino acids. With 7 bases clipped from V and 2 bases from J, the junction kept 8 bases outside the gene matches. CDR3 DNA: TGCAGCGCGAGAGGGGGGACTAGCGGGACCTACGAGCAGTACTTC. Amino acids: CSARGGTSGTYEQYF.

With respect to this clone: A junction end diverges from the germline sequence, so it may reflect a read error. The rearrangement links TRBV7-7 to TRBJ2-2, with 14 nucleotides matching TRBD2. The V gene's germline CDR1 is SSHAT and CDR2 FNYEAQ (reference sequence). The CDR3 has 16 residues. The CDR3 region has the DNA TGTGCTAGCAGCTTAGGACTAGCGGGAGGTACCGGGGAGCTGTTTTTT. This encodes CASSLGLAGGTGELFF.